This T cell receptor (beta chain) was found in a study of T cells in Graves' hyperthyroidism and ophthalmopathy. It was RNA transcripts that yielded the amplified TCR beta CDR3 regions. HTBI primers were the set used in a first-round RT-PCR of the TCR CDR3. From the multiplex PCR reads, TCRdb called clonotypes with MiXCR, one entry per CDR3 protein. The table lists about 770,000 distinct CDR3 sequences, roughly a sixth of them singletons, with 16% in the top ten. Germline lookup yields CDR1 SGHRS and CDR2 YFSETQ. Trimming took 4 bases from V and 5 from J; bases not matched to a gene: 8. CDR3 length equals 15 residues. The PBMCs were sourced from fresh peripheral blood (about 9.7 ml).

The receptor was isolated from a woman aged 45-59 years with Graves' hyperthyroidism that later progressed to Graves' ophthalmopathy. V and J are TRBV5-1 and TRBJ1-1; 10 positions match TRBD1. Material: blood. As DNA, the CDR3 is TGCGCCAGCAGCAAAACCGGACAGGGGGGGACTGAAGCTTTCTTT. Protein sequence: CASSKTGQGGTEAFF. The full variable domain, its missing parts supplied by reference TRBV5-1 and TRBJ1-1, is KAGVTQTPRYLIKTRGQQVTLSCSPISGHRSVSWYQQTPGQGLQFLFEYFSETQRNKGNFPGRFSGRQFSNSRSEMNVSTLELGDSALYLCASSKTGQGGTEAFFGQGTRLTVV.